The clone carrying this TCR beta chain was recorded only once. Its antigen remains unknown. This entry comes from a study of cytomegalovirus exposure and HLA in healthy donors. The germline V and J ends were trimmed by 0 bases and 3 bases, with 7 bases remaining between them. The CDR3 is 13 amino acids. Germline loops: CDR1 SGHRS, CDR2 YFSETQ. Generated by immunoSEQ multiplex PCR, the TCRdb table keeps only in-frame clones and is missing some. The sample lists about 110,000 clones, over 85% occurring once. Whole-study findings and limits: Most TCR sequences were rare, but some public TCRs occurred in many donors. Reported performance of the classifier showed diagnosis of cytomegalovirus status with high specificity and sensitivity.

The sequence was obtained from a woman between 18 and 29 years old in good health and CMV-seronegative. Sequenced material: PBMCs. V is TRBV5-1 and J is TRBJ2-7; D remains ambiguous. The CDR3 sequence is CASSLDIYYEQYF. DNA of the CDR3: TGCGCCAGCAGCTTGGACATTTACTACGAGCAGTACTTC.